Listed below are T cell receptor beta chains from one sample, sequenced in a study of T cell repertoires in cytomegalovirus infection. TCRdb reprocessed the reads with MiXCR, giving one entry per CDR3 protein. The top ten hold roughly a quarter of the sample, which has nearly 550,000 distinct CDR3 sequences, more than 15% seen once. The sequenced sample was CD8+ T cells from PBMCs. The source of these receptors is a human donor in good health (CMV status not recorded). Some clones in this sample may be carry-over from other donors' samples. CDR3s include the opening cysteine and the closing phenylalanine or tryptophan. A D gene is named only where the DNA matches it firmly. Size tells how often a clone was seen (once, few, many) or the class of an expanded clone, and some rows leave it out.

V: TRBV2; size: -; D: TRBD2; J: TRBJ2-7; DNA: TGTGCCAGCAGTGAAGGGTTGACTAGCGGCTTAGTCTACGAGCAGTACTTC; CDR3: CASSEGLTSGLVYEQYF
V: TRBV5-4; size: -; D: -; J: TRBJ2-2; DNA: TGTGCCAGCAGCTTAAGACAGTCGAACACCGGGGAGCTGTTTTTT; CDR3: CASSLRQSNTGELFF
V: TRBV19; size: -; D: -; J: TRBJ1-5; DNA: TGTGCCAGTAGTATACAGAGAAGTAATCAGCCCCAGCATTTT; CDR3: CASSIQRSNQPQHF
V: TRBV19; size: few; D: -; J: TRBJ1-3; DNA: TGTGCCAGTAGTATTTCTACAGGGTTTGGAAACACCATATATTTT; CDR3: CASSISTGFGNTIYF
V: TRBV4-1; size: many; D: TRBD1; J: TRBJ2-2; DNA: TGCGCCAGCAGCCAGCTGACAGGGAGCACCGGGGAGCTGTTTTTT; CDR3: CASSQLTGSTGELFF
V: TRBV7-2; size: -; D: -; J: TRBJ1-1; DNA: TGTGTCAGCAGCTTAAACACTGAAGCTTTCTTT; CDR3: CVSSLNTEAFF
V: TRBV29-1; size: many; D: -; J: TRBJ2-7; DNA: TGCAGCGGCCAGCAAGGGCCCTACGAGCAGTACTTC; CDR3: CSGQQGPYEQYF
V: TRBV5-1; size: -; D: TRBD1; J: TRBJ2-7; DNA: TGCGCCAGCAGCGTCAACAGGGGCCTTTCCTCCTACGAGCAGTACTTC; CDR3: CASSVNRGLSSYEQYF
V: TRBV12-5; size: -; D: -; J: TRBJ2-2; DNA: TGTGCTAGTGGTTTGGGCTCAGGGGAGAACACCGGGGAGCTGTTTTTT; CDR3: CASGLGSGENTGELFF
V: TRBV20-1; size: -; D: TRBD1; J: TRBJ2-7; DNA: TGCAGTGCTTGGGACAGGGGGTCCTACGAGCAGTACTTC; CDR3: CSAWDRGSYEQYF
V: TRBV12-3/TRBV12-4; size: -; D: TRBD2; J: TRBJ2-5; DNA: TGTGCCAGCAGTACTACTAGCGGCCAAGAGACCCAGTACTTC; CDR3: CASSTTSGQETQYF
V: TRBV25-1; size: many; D: -; J: TRBJ1-2; DNA: TGTGCCACCCGAGGGGGGGAGGACGGCTACACCTTC; CDR3: CATRGGEDGYTF
V: TRBV12-3/TRBV12-4; size: few; D: -; J: TRBJ2-7; DNA: TGTGCCAGCAGCAAGGGGGGTGCGAACGAGCAGTACTTC; CDR3: CASSKGGANEQYF
V: TRBV7-8; size: -; D: -; J: TRBJ2-7; DNA: TGTGCCAGCAGCTTAGGCAGCTCCCACGACGAGCAGTACTTC; CDR3: CASSLGSSHDEQYF
V: TRBV30; size: -; D: TRBD2; J: TRBJ2-5; DNA: TGTGCCTGGAGAGGTTTTTGGAGGGGTAGCGGGATGTACCAAGAGACCCAGTACTTC; CDR3: CAWRGFWRGSGMYQETQYF
V: TRBV6-6; size: many; D: -; J: TRBJ1-1; DNA: TGTCCACCCAATGCCCCGAACACTGAAGCTTTCTTT; CDR3: CPPNAPNTEAFF
V: TRBV12-3/TRBV12-4; size: many; D: TRBD1; J: TRBJ2-7; DNA: TGTGCCAGCAGCTTGACCCGACAGGGGACCGAGCAGTACTTC; CDR3: CASSLTRQGTEQYF
V: TRBV7-6; size: few; D: -; J: TRBJ2-1; DNA: TGTGCCAGCAGCTCCATACAGGTTAGCTCCTACAATGAGCAGTTCTTC; CDR3: CASSSIQVSSYNEQFF
V: TRBV15; size: few; D: -; J: TRBJ2-5; DNA: TGTGCCACCAGCAGACCCCACAGGGATTTTCAGTACTTC; CDR3: CATSRPHRDFQYF
V: TRBV4-1; size: many; D: -; J: TRBJ1-1; DNA: TGCGCCAGCAGCCAAAGTCAGGGATCCACTGAAGCTTTCTTT; CDR3: CASSQSQGSTEAFF
V: TRBV9; size: -; D: TRBD1; J: TRBJ1-2; DNA: TGTGCCAGCAGCGTATGGGACAGGGACGGCTACACCTTC; CDR3: CASSVWDRDGYTF
V: TRBV5-4; size: -; D: -; J: TRBJ1-1; DNA: TGTGCCAGCAGGCCTTCCCGGGACTCTGAAGCTTTCTTT; CDR3: CASRPSRDSEAFF
V: TRBV6-5; size: few; D: -; J: TRBJ2-7; DNA: TGTGCCAGCAGTTACAGATGGGGTTTAAGCTACGAGCAGTACTTC; CDR3: CASSYRWGLSYEQYF
V: TRBV20-1; size: -; D: -; J: TRBJ2-7; DNA: TGCAGTGCTAGAGACGAGCACTCCTACGAGCAGTACTTC; CDR3: CSARDEHSYEQYF
V: TRBV30; size: few; D: -; J: TRBJ2-7; DNA: TGTGCCTGGAGTTTCCCCCTAGAGGGGTCCTACGAGCAGTACTTC; CDR3: CAWSFPLEGSYEQYF
V: TRBV6-5; size: few; D: -; J: TRBJ1-5; DNA: TGTGCCAGCAGCCTTAACAGGGATCAGCCCCAGCATTTT; CDR3: CASSLNRDQPQHF
V: TRBV10-3; size: many; D: -; J: TRBJ2-7; DNA: TGTGCCATCAGGAGCTCCCATACAGCCACCCCCTACGAGCAGTACTTC; CDR3: CAIRSSHTATPYEQYF
V: TRBV27; size: -; D: TRBD1; J: TRBJ1-5; DNA: TGTGCCAGCAGTTTTTCAGGGGGCCCCTGGGCTGATCAGCCCCAGCATTTT; CDR3: CASSFSGGPWADQPQHF
V: TRBV2; size: few; D: -; J: TRBJ1-5; DNA: TGTGCCACCCGACAGTATCGGGGCAATCAGCCCCAGCATTTT; CDR3: CATRQYRGNQPQHF
V: TRBV30; size: -; D: -; J: TRBJ1-5; DNA: TGTGCCTGGAGCACGGGGCGGACCCAGACCCAGCATTTT; CDR3: CAWSTGRTQTQHF
V: TRBV12-5; size: -; D: -; J: TRBJ1-1; DNA: TGTGCTAGTGGTTTGGTTCAGGGGAACACTGAAGCTTTCTTT; CDR3: CASGLVQGNTEAFF
V: TRBV27; size: few; D: TRBD2; J: TRBJ2-4; DNA: TGTGCCAGCAGTTCTGGACTAGCTGAGTCGAACATTCAGTACTTC; CDR3: CASSSGLAESNIQYF
V: TRBV27; size: -; D: -; J: TRBJ1-1; DNA: TGTGCCAGCAGTCCACCGGGGACATTGAACACTGAAGCTTTCTTT; CDR3: CASSPPGTLNTEAFF
V: TRBV5-5; size: -; D: -; J: TRBJ2-7; DNA: TGTGCCAGCAGCGCGGACAGCGCCGTTTACGAGCAGTACTTC; CDR3: CASSADSAVYEQYF
V: TRBV7-3; size: few; D: -; J: TRBJ2-3; DNA: TGTGCCAGCAGCTTAACTGGGGGCACAGAAGTCACAGATACGCAGTATTTT; CDR3: CASSLTGGTEVTDTQYF
V: TRBV5-4; size: -; D: -; J: TRBJ2-7; DNA: TGTGCCAGCAGCTTGGACGACAGAAATTACGAGCAGTACTTC; CDR3: CASSLDDRNYEQYF
V: TRBV6-1; size: many; D: TRBD1; J: TRBJ1-1; DNA: TGTGCCAGCAGTGAGGGACAGGGCTACACTGAAGCTTTCTTT; CDR3: CASSEGQGYTEAFF
V: TRBV7-4; size: -; D: TRBD2; J: TRBJ2-7; DNA: TGTGCCAGCAGCTCCGGGACTAGCGGGAGTAGGTACGAGCAGTACTTC; CDR3: CASSSGTSGSRYEQYF
V: TRBV27; size: few; D: TRBD1; J: TRBJ2-3; DNA: TGTGCCAGCAGTCTGGGACAGGGCCGAGTTACGCAGTATTTT; CDR3: CASSLGQGRVTQYF
V: TRBV7-8; size: many; D: -; J: TRBJ2-7; DNA: TGTGCCAGCAGCTTGAGACAAGGGGGAAACTCCTACGAGCAGTACTTC; CDR3: CASSLRQGGNSYEQYF
V: TRBV7-2; size: -; D: -; J: TRBJ2-5; DNA: TGTGCCAGCAGCTTAGTTAAGGTAGAGGGCCAAGAGACCCAGTACTTC; CDR3: CASSLVKVEGQETQYF
V: TRBV12-5; size: many; D: -; J: TRBJ1-3; DNA: TGTGCTAGTGGTTTGGGCCCCCCGCGGACATACTCTGGAAACACCATATATTTT; CDR3: CASGLGPPRTYSGNTIYF
V: TRBV27; size: few; D: -; J: TRBJ2-5; DNA: TGTGCCAGCAGAATCACAGGGAAGGAGACCCAGTACTTC; CDR3: CASRITGKETQYF
V: TRBV7-8; size: many; D: -; J: TRBJ2-2; DNA: TGTGCCAGCAGCTTAGGCATCTTCACCGGGGAGCTGTTTTTT; CDR3: CASSLGIFTGELFF
V: TRBV19; size: -; D: TRBD1; J: TRBJ1-6; DNA: TGTGCCAGTAGTACCGACAGGGGCGGCAATTCACCCCTCCACTTT; CDR3: CASSTDRGGNSPLHF
V: TRBV27; size: few; D: TRBD2; J: TRBJ2-3; DNA: TGTGCCAGCAGTCTTCGACTAGCGGGAGTGATGAATACGCAGTATTTT; CDR3: CASSLRLAGVMNTQYF
V: TRBV11-2; size: -; D: -; J: TRBJ2-7; DNA: TGTGCCAGCAGCTTCGGACAAGAGCAGTACTTC; CDR3: CASSFGQEQYF
V: TRBV4-1; size: many; D: -; J: TRBJ2-2; DNA: TGCGCCAGCAGCCGGGGACAGAACACCGGGGAGCTGTTTTTT; CDR3: CASSRGQNTGELFF
V: TRBV6-5; size: few; D: TRBD2; J: TRBJ2-5; DNA: TGTGCCAGCAGTCCGCGGACTAGCGTGGAAGAGACCCAGTACTTC; CDR3: CASSPRTSVEETQYF